The clone carrying this T cell receptor (beta chain) was recorded a few times. Diagnoses used clinical symptoms, serum thyroxine and TRAb, thyroid ultrasound and orbital computed tomography. Amplified TCR beta CDR3 regions derived from RNA transcripts. With the HTBI primer set, the TCR CDR3 went through a first round of RT-PCR. MiXCR was run by TCRdb on the multiplex PCR reads, yielding one entry per CDR3 protein. This table holds under 500,000 distinct CDR3 sequences, roughly an eighth found once. V lost 7 bases, J lost 12 bases, and 13 bases lay in between. The CDR3 is 10 residues long. Germline CDR1 reads SQVTM; CDR2 reads ANQGSEA. The sample originates from a study of T cells in Graves' hyperthyroidism and ophthalmopathy.

This clonotype originated in a man aged 50 to 59 with Graves' ophthalmopathy. The rearrangement links TRBV29-1 to TRBJ2-1; TRBD2 is a possible D gene (5 bases). The specimen sequenced was blood. In nucleotides, the CDR3 is TGCAGCGGACACGGCGGGCGGCAGTTCTTC. It encodes CSGHGGRQFF.